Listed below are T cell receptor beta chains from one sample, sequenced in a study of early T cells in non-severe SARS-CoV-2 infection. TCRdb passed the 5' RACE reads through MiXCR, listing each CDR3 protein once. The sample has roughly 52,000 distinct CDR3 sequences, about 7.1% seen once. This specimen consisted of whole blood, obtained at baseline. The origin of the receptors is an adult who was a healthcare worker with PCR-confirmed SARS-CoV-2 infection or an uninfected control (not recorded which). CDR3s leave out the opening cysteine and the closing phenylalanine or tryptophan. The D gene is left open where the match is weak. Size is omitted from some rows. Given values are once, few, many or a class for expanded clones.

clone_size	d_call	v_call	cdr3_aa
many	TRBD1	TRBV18	ASSATGVRSNQPQH
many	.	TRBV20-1	SARVIGAF
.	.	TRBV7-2	ASSSTYYTDTQY
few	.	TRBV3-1	ASSRWTYEQF
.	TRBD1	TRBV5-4	ASRLRGQTNSPLH
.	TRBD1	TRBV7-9	ASSPTGQGAVRGGYT
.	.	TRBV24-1	ATSGQSEAF
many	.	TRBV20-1	SARLRLPWEGGSYEQY
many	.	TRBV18	ASSPSRVGDTQY
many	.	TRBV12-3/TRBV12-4	ASSSTVENYNEQF
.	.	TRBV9	ASSAKGTDNSPLH
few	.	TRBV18	ASSPPVSSVAQY
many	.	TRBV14	ASSPRTGDGYT
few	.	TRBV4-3	ASSQEGRGDNGELF
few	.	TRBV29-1	SVERTRNTGELF
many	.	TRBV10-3	AISETGSNYGYT
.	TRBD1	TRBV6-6	ASSGRGRMANQPQH
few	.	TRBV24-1	ATSDPDRSDEQY
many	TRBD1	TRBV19	ASSGPGQASNTGELF
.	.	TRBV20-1	SARPLQSTGELF
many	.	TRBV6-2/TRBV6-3	ASRSTTSSTEAF
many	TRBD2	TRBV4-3	ASSQVLGTRFPPNEQF
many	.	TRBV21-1	ARRRGGKDTQY
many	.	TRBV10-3	AISGASRSTDTQY
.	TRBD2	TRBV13	ASSLEGAGDPTDTQY
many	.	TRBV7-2	ASSPPQWAYEQF
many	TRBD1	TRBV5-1	ASSWQGASYNEQF
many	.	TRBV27	ASSLQAEDQPQH
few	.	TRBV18	ASSFSRSNQPQH
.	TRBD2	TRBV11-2	ASSYGLAGLDTQY
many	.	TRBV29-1	SVGATGKGGNEQF
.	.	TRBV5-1	ASSLKSAETEAF
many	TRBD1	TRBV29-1	SVATGADYGYT
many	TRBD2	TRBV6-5	ASRNSGEETQY
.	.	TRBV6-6	ASGPQVGGANYGYT
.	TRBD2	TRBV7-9	ASSFQTSGGNEQF
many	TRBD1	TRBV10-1	ASSGERTGADEQY
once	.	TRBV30	DTGGGGGADTQY
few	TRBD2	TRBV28	ASSPRGLASDTQY
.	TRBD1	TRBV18	ASSPGTGALETQY
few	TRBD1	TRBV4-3	ASSQATWDRPTRSSYNEQF